Shown below are 21 T cell receptor beta chains from a single sample sequenced in a study of blood T cell repertoires in COVID-19. Here immunoSEQ multiplex PCR was the method, and the copy in TCRdb shows in-frame clones only, minus some. The sample holds some 270,000 clones, 90% seen once. Material for sequencing was PBMCs or T cells enriched from blood (not recorded which). Receptors were obtained from a woman aged 30 to 39 with acute COVID-19.

The chain carries TRBV9 and TRBJ2-1, with 8 bases lining up with TRBD2. Germline CDR1 is SGDLS and CDR2 is YYNGEE. The CDR3 length is 15 residues. Germline trimming cut 2 bases from V and 0 bases from J; bases unmatched to any gene: 1. The CDR3 is CASSVSGTSYNEQFF. CDR3 nucleotide sequence: TGTGCCAGCAGCGTTAGCGGGACCTCCTACAATGAGCAGTTCTTC.

The chain links TRBV24-1 to TRBJ2-5, with 11 bases identical to TRBD2. This CDR3 spans 16 amino acids. Germline values: CDR1 KGHDR, CDR2 SFDVKD. Trimming at V came to 3 bases and at J to 4 bases, leaving 6 bases not matched to a gene. The chain's CDR3 is CATSDLGTSGGETQYF. DNA of the CDR3: TGTGCCACCAGTGATCTCGGGACTAGCGGCGGAGAGACCCAGTACTTC.

The CDR3 DNA is TGCGCCAGCAGCCCTCGGACTAGCGGGAGCGTCACAGATACGCAGTATTTT. It yields the protein CASSPRTSGSVTDTQYF. The V and J genes are TRBV4-1 and TRBJ2-3, with 13 bases that match TRBD2. This CDR3 is 17 amino acids long. CDR1 and CDR2 from the germline V gene are MGHRA and YSYEKL. V was pared by 4 bases and J by 2 bases, with 6 bases of the junction left unmatched.

This clone was recorded once. The genes are TRBV27 and TRBJ1-5; the D is unclear. V was shortened by 0 bases and J by 3 bases, with 12 bases between the two germline ends. Germline V gene sequence: CDR1 MNHEY, CDR2 SMNVEV (reference sequence). This CDR3 region has 16 residues. This chain's CDR3 is CASSLSSGVANQPQHF. The CDR3 DNA reads TGTGCCAGCAGTTTATCGTCGGGTGTAGCCAATCAGCCCCAGCATTTT.

The chain carries TRBV11-2 and TRBJ2-7, with D perhaps TRBD2 (6 bases). Per germline, CDR1 SGHAT and CDR2 FQNNGV. Trimming removed 5 bases at V and 0 bases at J, with 11 bases between. CDR3 size: 14 residues. CDR3 sequence: CASSPLTSSYEQYF. The CDR3 nucleotides read TGTGCCAGCAGCCCGCTGACTAGCTCCTACGAGCAGTACTTC. Looking up the rest from reference TRBV11-2 and TRBJ2-7 gives the full variable domain: EAGVAQSPRYKIIEKRQSVAFWCNPISGHATLYWYQQILGQGPKLLIQFQNNGVVDDSQLPKDRFSAERLKGVDSTLKIQPAKLEDSAVYLCASSPLTSSYEQYFGPGTRLTVT.

The chain employs TRBV19 and TRBJ2-3; D perhaps matches TRBD1 (6 bases). Germline V gene lookup returns CDR1 LNHDA and CDR2 SQIVND (reference sequence). V shed 4 bases and J shed 2 bases, with 10 bases lying between them. The CDR3 has 14 amino acids. The CDR3 DNA reads TGTGCCAGTAGTACAGGGGACGACACAGATACGCAGTATTTT. This encodes CASSTGDDTDTQYF.

The chain combines TRBV19 with TRBJ1-1; D is unclear. The germline gives CDR1 LNHDA, CDR2 SQIVND (reference sequence). V lost 7 bases to trimming and J lost 11 bases, with 14 bases between them. The CDR3 extends over 11 amino acids. CDR3 in amino acids: CASMAGTRAFF. In DNA, the CDR3 is TGTGCCAGTATGGCTGGAACGAGGGCTTTCTTT. The complete variable domain, with remaining parts taken from reference TRBV19 and TRBJ1-1, reads DGGITQSPKYLFRKEGQNVTLSCEQNLNHDAMYWYRQDPGQGLRLIYYSQIVNDFQKGDIAEGYSVSREKKESFPLTVTSAQKNPTAFYLCASMAGTRAFFGQGTRLTVV.

V gene TRBV6-5 combines with J gene TRBJ1-5; 9 positions match TRBD1. Trimming cost V 5 bases and J 7 bases; bases outside gene matches: 6. In germline, CDR1 is MNHEY, CDR2 SVGAGI. The CDR3 extends over 14 amino acids. The CDR3 protein is CASSISGQGQPQHF. CDR3 nucleotide sequence: TGTGCCAGCAGTATCTCGGGACAGGGCCAGCCCCAGCATTTT.

J is TRBJ2-1 and V is TRBV4-1; D call uncertain. Germline V lookup: CDR1 MGHRA, CDR2 YSYEKL. This CDR3 has 15 residues. Trimming removed 3 bases at V and 0 bases at J, with 9 bases between. In DNA, the CDR3 is TGCGCCAGCAGCCAGGCCTGGAGCTCCTACAATGAGCAGTTCTTC. This codes for CASSQAWSSYNEQFF.

V gene TRBV18 combines with J gene TRBJ2-3, with a possible D match to TRBD2 (6 bases). V was cut by 0 bases and J by 2 bases, with 12 bases left in between. The germline V gene has CDR1 KGHSH and CDR2 LQKENI. The CDR3 runs to 16 residues. CDR3 in amino acids: CASSPPGTSITDTQYF. The CDR3 DNA follows: TGTGCCAGCTCACCACCAGGGACTTCTATCACAGATACGCAGTATTTT.

The rearrangement joins TRBV9 to TRBJ2-1; TRBD2 matches 9 bases. The CDR3 loop spans 16 amino acids. Germline assignment: CDR1 SGDLS and CDR2 YYNGEE. After removal of 2 bases from V and 7 bases from J, the junction contained 10 bases not matched to a gene. The CDR3 region has the DNA TGTGCCAGCAGCGTTAGTCTTAGCGGGAGAAGGAATGAGCAGTTCTTC. Its translation is CASSVSLSGRRNEQFF.

The chain recombines TRBV19 with TRBJ2-1, with 9 bases aligning to TRBD2. Germline V CDR1 and CDR2: LNHDA, SQIVND (reference sequence). The CDR3 totals 16 residues. J lost 1 base, V lost 5 bases, and 6 bases had no gene match. DNA for the CDR3: TGTGCCAGTAGTGTGCAGCGGGAGGCGTCCTACAATGAGCAGTTCTTC. This gives the protein CASSVQREASYNEQFF.

This clone came up a few times. This chain joins TRBV6-5 and TRBJ1-5; D gene ambiguous. Trimming shortened V by 6 bases and J by 11 bases, and 14 bases separated the two germline ends. CDR1 and CDR2 from the germline V gene are MNHEY and SVGAGI. The CDR3 is made up of 12 amino acids. CDR3 sequence: CASSTDGGTQHF. The CDR3 DNA is TGTGCCAGCAGCACCGACGGAGGTACCCAGCATTTT.

The chain is built from TRBV11-1 and TRBJ2-3; 7 nucleotides align to TRBD2. The CDR3 length is 15 residues. Germline V gives CDR1 SGHAT, CDR2 FQDESV (reference sequence). V trimming: 4 bases; J trimming: 1 base; junction bases outside the gene matches: 5. The CDR3 nucleotides are TGTGCCAGCAGCTCTAGGGCGGGAGGCACAGATACGCAGTATTTT. This encodes CASSSRAGGTDTQYF.

The J gene is TRBJ1-4, the V gene TRBV5-1; 9 nucleotides match TRBD1. Trimming at V came to 3 bases and at J to 1 base, leaving 1 base not matched to a gene. Germline assignment: CDR1 SGHRS and CDR2 YFSETQ. The CDR3 spans 15 residues. As DNA, the CDR3 is TGCGCCAGCAGCTGGGGACAGGGAACTAATGAAAAACTGTTTTTT. Translated, it gives CASSWGQGTNEKLFF.

The J gene is TRBJ2-2, the V gene TRBV28; 8 bases agree with TRBD1. Trimming took 5 bases from V and 5 from J; bases not matched to a gene: 7. Per germline, CDR1 MDHEN and CDR2 SYDVKM. The CDR3 contains 15 residues. In DNA form, the CDR3 reads TGTGCCAGCAGTGCGCAGGACAGGGATACCGGGGAGCTGTTTTTT. Protein product: CASSAQDRDTGELFF.

Concerning this clone: Other nucleotide sequences from this sample produce the same CDR3. The CDR3 region has the DNA TGTGCCAGCAGTTTGTCGAGCTATAATTCACCCCTCCACTTT. Amino acids: CASSLSSYNSPLHF. This sequence joins TRBV28 and TRBJ1-6, with D unclear. Germline CDR1 is MDHEN and CDR2 is SYDVKM. V lost 3 bases and J 3 bases, leaving 6 bases between the germline ends. The CDR3 has 14 amino acids.

There are a few counts of this clone. The chain has TRBV19 and TRBJ2-1; D is unclear. Germline assignment: CDR1 LNHDA and CDR2 SQIVND (reference sequence). Trimming removed 4 bases at V and 0 bases at J, with 13 bases between. CDR3 size: 16 residues. The CDR3 bases are TGTGCCAGTAGTACCCAAGCACCGCTCTCCTACAATGAGCAGTTCTTC. It specifies CASSTQAPLSYNEQFF.

The chain recombines TRBV21-1 with TRBJ1-3. TRBV21-1 is shown as a pseudogene. This CDR3 spans 18 amino acids. In nucleotides, the CDR3 is TGTGCCAGCAGCAAAGCGGGGGGGAAAGGGTCTTGTGGAAACACCATATATTTT. Protein product: CASSKAGGKGSCGNTIYF.

The chain links TRBV7-2 to TRBJ2-3; 7 nucleotides line up with TRBD1. Looked up from germline, CDR1 is SGHTA and CDR2 is FQGNSA. The CDR3 totals 14 residues. The J segment lost 6 bases and the V segment lost 3 bases, leaving 6 bases of the junction unmatched. DNA of the CDR3: TGTGCCAGCAGCTTCGACAGGGTCTCGGATACGCAGTATTTT. Encoded protein: CASSFDRVSDTQYF.

This rearrangement joins TRBV21-1 to TRBJ2-1; no check of the table's D call, TRBD2, against the DNA was made. TRBV21-1 is classified as a pseudogene. The CDR3 loop spans 15 amino acids. This CDR3 is CASSRDGAGYNEQFF. The CDR3 nucleotides read TGTGCCAGCAGCAGAGATGGTGCGGGATACAATGAGCAGTTCTTC.